A selection of T cell receptor beta chains follows, all from one sample in a study of control samples from healthy donors and cancer patients. Profiling relied on immunoSEQ multiplex PCR, and the TCRdb table lists in-frame clones only, not all of them. The table has just over 80,000 clones, roughly 93% seen once. Sequencing used blood. All receptors derive from a woman aged 18-30 years in good health. Each CDR3 is given with its conserved first and last residue. The order of the fields is V gene, D gene, clone size, CDR3 length, J gene, CDR3 DNA, CDR3 protein. A D gene is named only where the DNA matches it firmly. Clone size is stated in some rows and not others, as once, few, many or a class when expanded.

V: TRBV3-1/TRBV3-2; D: .; size: .; length: 16; J: TRBJ2-3; DNA: TGTGCCAGCAGCCAAGCTGGAACTAGCCGCCTCGATACGCAGTATTTT; CDR3: CASSQAGTSRLDTQYF
V: TRBV7-9; D: .; size: once; length: 14; J: TRBJ2-7; DNA: TGTGCCAGCAGCCCAAGGGACTTGTCCTACGAGCAGTACTTC; CDR3: CASSPRDLSYEQYF
V: TRBV10-1; D: TRBD2; size: .; length: 16; J: TRBJ2-2; DNA: TGCGCCAGCAGTGAGTCGGGACTAGCGGGGACCGGGGAGCTGTTTTTT; CDR3: CASSESGLAGTGELFF
V: TRBV5-4; D: TRBD1; size: .; length: 14; J: TRBJ1-1; DNA: TGTGCCAGCAGCCTAGGACAGGAGTACACTGAAGCTTTCTTT; CDR3: CASSLGQEYTEAFF
V: TRBV7-9; D: TRBD2; size: .; length: 16; J: TRBJ2-3; DNA: TGTGCCAGCAGCTTAGTACTAGCGGGGGTCACAGATACGCAGTATTTT; CDR3: CASSLVLAGVTDTQYF
V: TRBV7-6; D: TRBD1; size: once; length: 16; J: TRBJ2-7; DNA: TGTGCCAGCAGCTTAGCTATGGGGACAGGGGTTTTCGAGCAGTACTTC; CDR3: CASSLAMGTGVFEQYF
V: TRBV28; D: .; size: .; length: 15; J: TRBJ1-2; DNA: TGTGCCAGCAGTTTGCCGCGGCAGGGCGGCGGTGGCTACACCTTC; CDR3: CASSLPRQGGGGYTF
V: TRBV10-1; D: .; size: .; length: 13; J: TRBJ1-1; DNA: TGCACCAGCAGTGAGTCGAAAAGGGGAGAAGCTTTCTTT; CDR3: CTSSESKRGEAFF
V: TRBV27; D: .; size: once; length: 17; J: TRBJ2-7; DNA: TGTGCCAGCAGTTTACGTCAGGGGGGCTGGGGGCTCTACGAGCAGTACTTC; CDR3: CASSLRQGGWGLYEQYF
V: TRBV27; D: .; size: .; length: 14; J: TRBJ1-5; DNA: TGTGCCAGCAAACCTGGGATCAGCAATCAGCCCCAGCATTTT; CDR3: CASKPGISNQPQHF
V: TRBV7-3; D: .; size: .; length: 13; J: TRBJ1-1; DNA: TGTGCCAGCAGCCCGACAGTGAACACTGAAGCTTTCTTT; CDR3: CASSPTVNTEAFF
V: TRBV10-1; D: TRBD1; size: .; length: 15; J: TRBJ1-1; DNA: TGCGCCAGCAGCCGGGACAGGAAAGGATATACTGAAGCTTTCTTT; CDR3: CASSRDRKGYTEAFF
V: TRBV28; D: .; size: .; length: 14; J: TRBJ1-3; DNA: TGTGCCAGCAGTTTAACCGGGTCTGGAAACACCATATATTTT; CDR3: CASSLTGSGNTIYF
V: TRBV5-6; D: TRBD1; size: .; length: 17; J: TRBJ2-6; DNA: TGTGCCAGCAGGTTCCGGACAGGGAATATTGGGGCCAACGTCCTGACTTTC; CDR3: CASRFRTGNIGANVLTF
V: TRBV7-8; D: TRBD2; size: .; length: 21; J: TRBJ2-3; DNA: TGTGCCAGCAGCTTAGTCGCCCCACTAGCGGCAGACCGACGACGCACAGATACGCAGTATTTT; CDR3: CASSLVAPLAADRRRTDTQYF
V: TRBV27; D: .; size: .; length: 12; J: TRBJ1-5; DNA: TGTGCCAGCGGGCCTAGCAATCAGCCCCAGCATTTT; CDR3: CASGPSNQPQHF
V: TRBV19; D: .; size: .; length: 14; J: TRBJ2-3; DNA: TGTGCCAGTAGTGAGTCTCGGAGGGTAGATACGCAGTATTTT; CDR3: CASSESRRVDTQYF
V: TRBV27; D: .; size: .; length: 12; J: TRBJ2-3; DNA: TGTGCCAGCAGTGCCACTCGCGATACGCAGTATTTT; CDR3: CASSATRDTQYF
V: TRBV2; D: TRBD2; size: .; length: 13; J: TRBJ2-5; DNA: TGTGCCAGCACGACGGGACTAGAAGAGACCCAGTACTTC; CDR3: CASTTGLEETQYF
V: TRBV3-1/TRBV3-2; D: TRBD1; size: .; length: 17; J: TRBJ1-6; DNA: TGTGCCAGCAGCCAACTTGGGGACAGGGGGAGGAATTCACCCCTCCACTTT; CDR3: CASSQLGDRGRNSPLHF
V: TRBV6-2/TRBV6-3; D: .; size: .; length: 15; J: TRBJ1-5; DNA: TGTGCCAGCAGTTATGGGGCCGAGGTGGTGCAGCCCCAGCATTTT; CDR3: CASSYGAEVVQPQHF
V: TRBV11-1; D: .; size: .; length: 16; J: TRBJ1-2; DNA: TGTGCCAGCAGCGCGACCGCAGGGGTGGGACTCGATGGCTACACCTTC; CDR3: CASSATAGVGLDGYTF
V: TRBV28; D: .; size: .; length: 15; J: TRBJ2-7; DNA: TGTGCCAGCAGGCCCCCTGGTGGGGTCTCCTACGAGCAGTACTTC; CDR3: CASRPPGGVSYEQYF
V: TRBV9; D: .; size: .; length: 15; J: TRBJ1-2; DNA: TGTGCCAGCAGCGTTAATGCGCAGGGTGTCTATGGCTACACCTTC; CDR3: CASSVNAQGVYGYTF
V: TRBV6-5; D: TRBD1; size: few; length: 14; J: TRBJ1-6; DNA: TGTGCCAGCAGGCTAGACAGGGGTGGATCACCCCTCCACTTT; CDR3: CASRLDRGGSPLHF
V: TRBV5-1; D: .; size: .; length: 15; J: TRBJ2-3; DNA: TGCGCCAGCAGCTTTCCGAAGGGGAGCACAGATACGCAGTATTTT; CDR3: CASSFPKGSTDTQYF
V: TRBV3-1/TRBV3-2; D: TRBD2; size: .; length: 16; J: TRBJ2-1; DNA: TGTGCCAGCAGCCTTCGGGGCGGGGGGGCTTTAGGTGAGCAGTTCTTC; CDR3: CASSLRGGGALGEQFF
V: TRBV6-2/TRBV6-3; D: TRBD2; size: .; length: 15; J: TRBJ2-1; DNA: TGTGCCAGCAGTTACCTCGGGGGGGTGGGTAATGAGCAGTTCTTC; CDR3: CASSYLGGVGNEQFF
V: TRBV28; D: .; size: .; length: 15; J: TRBJ1-5; DNA: TGTGCCAGCACCCCGCCGGGGGGGAATAATCAGCCCCAGCATTTT; CDR3: CASTPPGGNNQPQHF
V: TRBV24-1; D: TRBD1; size: .; length: 17; J: TRBJ2-1; DNA: TGTGCCACCAGTGATTTGCACGGTGGGAAGGGGGCGAATGAGCAGTTCTTC; CDR3: CATSDLHGGKGANEQFF
V: TRBV15; D: .; size: .; length: 14; J: TRBJ1-5; DNA: TGTGCCACCAGCAGAGGTGATAGCAATCAGCCCCAGCATTTT; CDR3: CATSRGDSNQPQHF
V: TRBV28; D: TRBD1; size: .; length: 15; J: TRBJ2-7; DNA: TGTGCCAGCAGCGTACGACAGGGGTCAGGGTACGAGCAGTACTTC; CDR3: CASSVRQGSGYEQYF
V: TRBV6-5; D: .; size: .; length: 13; J: TRBJ2-7; DNA: TGTGCCAGCAGTCTTACTAGCAGCTACGAGCAGTACTTC; CDR3: CASSLTSSYEQYF
V: TRBV7-9; D: .; size: .; length: 13; J: TRBJ1-4; DNA: TGTGCCAGCAGCTTATCAGATAATGAAAAACTGTTTTTT; CDR3: CASSLSDNEKLFF
V: TRBV4-1; D: TRBD2; size: .; length: 16; J: TRBJ2-3; DNA: TGCGCCAGCAGCTTCCGGCTAGCGGATAGCACAGATACGCAGTATTTT; CDR3: CASSFRLADSTDTQYF
V: TRBV2; D: TRBD2; size: .; length: 14; J: TRBJ2-7; DNA: TGTGCCAGCAGGGCACTAGCGACAACCTACGAGCAGTACTTC; CDR3: CASRALATTYEQYF
V: TRBV4-2; D: TRBD2; size: .; length: 16; J: TRBJ2-6; DNA: TGTGCCAGCAGCCAAGCGGGGGGGGGTGGGGCCAACGTCCTGACTTTC; CDR3: CASSQAGGGGANVLTF
V: TRBV6-6; D: .; size: once; length: 16; J: TRBJ1-2; DNA: TGTGCCAGCAGTTATTTGCAACAAACGCGTATGGAAGGCTACACCTTC; CDR3: CASSYLQQTRMEGYTF
V: TRBV18; D: TRBD1; size: .; length: 13; J: TRBJ2-7; DNA: TGTGCCAGCTCACGAGCCGGGACAGGGGAGCAGTACTTC; CDR3: CASSRAGTGEQYF
V: TRBV19; D: TRBD1; size: .; length: 20; J: TRBJ1-5; DNA: TGTGCCAGTAGTAACCGGGACAGGAACCCTGAAATATATAGCAATCAGCCCCAGCATTTT; CDR3: CASSNRDRNPEIYSNQPQHF
V: TRBV7-2; D: TRBD1; size: .; length: 15; J: TRBJ2-5; DNA: TGTGCCAGCAGCTTAAACAGGGGGTCGCCAGAGACCCAGTACTTC; CDR3: CASSLNRGSPETQYF